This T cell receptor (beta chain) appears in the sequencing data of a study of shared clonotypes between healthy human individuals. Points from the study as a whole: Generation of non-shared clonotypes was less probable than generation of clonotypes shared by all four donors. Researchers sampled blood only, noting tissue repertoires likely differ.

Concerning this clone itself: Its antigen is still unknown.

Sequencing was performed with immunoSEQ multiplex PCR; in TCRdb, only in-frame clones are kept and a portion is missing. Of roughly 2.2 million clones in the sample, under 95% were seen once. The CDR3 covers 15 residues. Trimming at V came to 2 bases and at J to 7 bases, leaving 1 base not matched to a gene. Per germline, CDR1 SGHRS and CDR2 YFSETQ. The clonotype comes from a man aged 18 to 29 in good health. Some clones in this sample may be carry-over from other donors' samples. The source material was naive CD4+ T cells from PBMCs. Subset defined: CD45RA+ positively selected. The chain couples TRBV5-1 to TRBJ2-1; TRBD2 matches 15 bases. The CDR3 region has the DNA TGCGCCAGCAGCTTCGGGACTAGCGGGAGGAATGAGCAGTTCTTC. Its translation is CASSFGTSGRNEQFF.